This T cell receptor beta chain came from a study of blood T cell repertoires in COVID-19 (TCRdb year 2020). For context, the study as a whole: Collaborator samples came from the United States, Italy and Spain and covered acute and convalescent phases of COVID-19. The material from the prospective study consisted of cDNA or gDNA derived from T cells, B-cell-depleted T cells, or PBMCs. Deeply sampled blood TCRbeta repertoires from subjects exposed to, actively infected with, or recovered from COVID-19 were included in the dataset. The repertoires were released in a freely available public database intended as a resource for research on the immune response to SARS-CoV-2. Samples came from the ongoing ImmuneRACE study (first 160 participants) plus 1,254 subjects from 6 global collaborators. The sample metadata nearly always contained a de-identified subject ID, COVID-19 status, age in years and sex. Where HLA class I and class II types were available, the types were taken from metadata supplied by the sample provider, not from assay-based typing.

The CDR3 numbers 14 residues from cysteine through phenylalanine. This entry keeps only the CDR3 DNA: 42 bases, framed from base 1. Cut back by 0 bases and 5 bases, the V and J ends lie 8 bases apart. CDR1 SGHRS and CDR2 YFSETQ are derived from the germline V gene. TCRbeta CDR3 regions were amplified from genomic DNA by means of the immunoSEQ Assay, a bias-controlled multiplex PCR. The authors processed their data as follows. Nucleated cell counts per sample were estimated from amplification of reference gene primers within the assay. To quantify the absolute abundance of each unique TCRbeta CDR3 rearrangement, sequence reads were collapsed and filtered. For each sample, productive Simpson clonality was calculated as the square root of Simpson's diversity index over productive rearrangements. TCRdb took over this immuneACCESS table, retaining in-frame rearrangements with V and J assigned. Such tables are incomplete; in checked studies, under half of the missing clones stem from an unresolved V gene, and the remainder is unexplained. V, J and clone size derive from that table, while D and trimming were established from the DNA sequence. The sample table contains about 140,000 clones; only one count was recorded for roughly three quarters of them. Jointly, the top ten make up 1.9% of the sample.

The collaborating institutions used their own protocols to collect whole blood in K2EDTA tubes. For TCRbeta analysis, collaborators shipped samples in one of three forms: frozen whole blood, isolated PBMCs, or DNA extracted from either of those sample types. Overall results and qualifications from the work: The quantity of clinical and demographic metadata differed by source and by participant and was supplied without curation.

As regards this clone: Its antigen is still unknown. It has no much larger one-base neighbor in the sample; base qualities were not kept.

Sequenced input: peripheral blood. Recombination connected TRBV5-1 to TRBJ2-2; TRBD2 is perhaps the D gene, given 5 matching bases. The origin of this receptor is a woman aged 60-75 years with acute or convalescent COVID-19. Read as DNA, the sequence is TGCGCCAGCAGCTTGGTGAGGGTGACCGGGGAGCTGTTTTTT. The encoded protein is CASSLVRVTGELFF.